This T cell receptor beta chain was sequenced in a study of early T cells in non-severe SARS-CoV-2 infection. The wider study: RNA in bulk from unsorted whole blood was sequenced, and chains were unpaired.

Researchers tagged individual cDNA molecules with unique molecular identifiers. TCRdb passed the 5' RACE reads through MiXCR, listing each CDR3 protein once. The table records approximately 89,000 distinct CDR3 sequences, more than 12% of them present only once. CDR1 is MDHEN and CDR2 is SYDVKM in the germline V gene. The CDR3 is 12 residues long. V was trimmed by 8 bases and J by 3 bases, leaving 11 bases between them. This receptor was taken from an adult who was a healthcare worker with PCR-confirmed SARS-CoV-2 infection or an uninfected control (not recorded which). The chain recombines TRBV28 with TRBJ2-7; D uncertain. Sample: whole blood. The chain's CDR3 is CASVGWGYEQYF. The CDR3 nucleotides are TGTGCCAGCGTCGGCTGGGGCTACGAGCAGTACTTC. The whole variable domain, filled in from reference TRBV28 and TRBJ2-7, reads DVKVTQSSRYLVKRTGEKVFLECVQDMDHENMFWYRQDPGLGLRLIYFSYDVKMKEKGDIPEGYSVSREKKERFSLILESASTNQTSMYLCASVGWGYEQYFGPGTRLTVT.